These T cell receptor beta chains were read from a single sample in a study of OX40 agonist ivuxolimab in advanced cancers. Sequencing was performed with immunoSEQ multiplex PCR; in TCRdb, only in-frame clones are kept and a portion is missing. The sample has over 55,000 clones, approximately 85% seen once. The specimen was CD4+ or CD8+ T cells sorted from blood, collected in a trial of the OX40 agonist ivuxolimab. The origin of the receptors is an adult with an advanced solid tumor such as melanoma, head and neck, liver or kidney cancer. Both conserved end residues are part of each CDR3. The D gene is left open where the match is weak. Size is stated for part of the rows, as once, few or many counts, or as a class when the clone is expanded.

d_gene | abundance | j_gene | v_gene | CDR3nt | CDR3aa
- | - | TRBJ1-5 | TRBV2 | TGTGCCAGCAGTGAAACCCGCAGGGCTTCCCATCAGCCCCAGCATTTT | CASSETRRASHQPQHF
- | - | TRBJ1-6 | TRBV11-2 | TGTGCCAGCAGCTGGGGCGGGTCCAATTCACCCCTCCACTTT | CASSWGGSNSPLHF
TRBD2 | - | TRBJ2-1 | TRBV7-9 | TGTGCCAGCAGCTCCGCTAGCGGGGGCGATCCCCGCTCCTACAATGAGCAGTTCTTC | CASSSASGGDPRSYNEQFF
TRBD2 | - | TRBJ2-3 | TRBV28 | TGTGCCAGCAGTTTCCGCCATCTAGCGGGGCCTAGCACAGATACGCAGTATTTT | CASSFRHLAGPSTDTQYF
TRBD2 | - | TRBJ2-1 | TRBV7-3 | TGTGCCAGCAGCGTGACCGGGACTAGCGGGAGGATGGGCAATGAGCAGTTCTTC | CASSVTGTSGRMGNEQFF
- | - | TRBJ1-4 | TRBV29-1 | TGCAGCGCCTTGGACGGCCTCGGCCCTATTTTT | CSALDGLGPIF
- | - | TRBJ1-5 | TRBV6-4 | TGTGCCAGCACGAGGGGCAATCAGCCCCAGCATTTT | CASTRGNQPQHF
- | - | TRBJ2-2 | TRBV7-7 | TGTGCCAGCAGCCTGGACAGCCAGAACACCGGGGAGCTGTTTTTT | CASSLDSQNTGELFF
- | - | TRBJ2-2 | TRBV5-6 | TGTGCCAGCAGGCCTGCGTCCGGGAACTTTGGCGGGGAGCTGTTTTTT | CASRPASGNFGGELFF
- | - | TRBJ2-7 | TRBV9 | TGTGCCAGCAGCGAAGGGTTTCTATCCTACGAGCAGTACTTC | CASSEGFLSYEQYF
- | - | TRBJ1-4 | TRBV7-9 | TGTGCCAGCAGCTTAGCGGTACGCGACAGCCAAAAACTGTTTTTT | CASSLAVRDSQKLFF
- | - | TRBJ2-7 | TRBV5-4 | TGTGCCAGCAGCTTGGGGCCACTCGGCCAATACGAGCAGTACTTC | CASSLGPLGQYEQYF
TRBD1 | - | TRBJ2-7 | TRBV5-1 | TGCGCCAGCAGCTCCCGACAGGGTTCCTACGAGCAGTACTTC | CASSSRQGSYEQYF
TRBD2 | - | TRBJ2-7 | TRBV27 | TGTGCCAGCGGACTAGCGGCGGGATACGAGCAGTACTTC | CASGLAAGYEQYF
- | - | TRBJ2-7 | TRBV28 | TGTGCCAGCAGTACTCTCTCCGGGGTTTACGAGCAGTACTTC | CASSTLSGVYEQYF
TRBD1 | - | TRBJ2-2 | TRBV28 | TGTGCCAGCACCGGACAGGGATCCACCGGGGAGCTGTTTTTT | CASTGQGSTGELFF
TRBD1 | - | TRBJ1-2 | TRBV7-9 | TGTGCCAGCAGATTTGAAGGACAGGGGCCTCGTGGCTACACCTTC | CASRFEGQGPRGYTF
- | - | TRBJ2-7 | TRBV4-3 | TGCGCCAGCAGCCATCTAGGGACATACGAGCAGTACTTC | CASSHLGTYEQYF
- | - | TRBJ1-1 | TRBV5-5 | TGTGCCAGCAGCTTTTTTCAGGGTGCCGACACTGAAGCTTTCTTT | CASSFFQGADTEAFF
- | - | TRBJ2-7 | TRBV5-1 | TGCGCCAGCAGCTTGTTGGACGGTGAAATCTACGAGCAGTACTTC | CASSLLDGEIYEQYF
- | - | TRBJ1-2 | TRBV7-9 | TGTGCCAGCAGCTTCGACAGGAGGGGCTACACCTTC | CASSFDRRGYTF
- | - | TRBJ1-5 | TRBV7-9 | TGTGCCAGCAGCTCAGGGCCCGGGGTCAATCAGCCCCAGCATTTT | CASSSGPGVNQPQHF
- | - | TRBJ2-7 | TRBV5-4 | TGTGCCAGCAGCTTGTTTGGGGGCGAGCAGTACTTC | CASSLFGGEQYF
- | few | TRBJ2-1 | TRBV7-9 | TGTGCCAGCAGCTTAGGGACTCCGAATGAGCAGTTCTTC | CASSLGTPNEQFF
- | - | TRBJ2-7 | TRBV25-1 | TGTGCCAGCAGTGGACATGGGTCCTACGAGCAGTACTTC | CASSGHGSYEQYF
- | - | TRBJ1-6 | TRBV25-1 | TGTGCCAGCAGAGCAAACGTGGATCCCCTCCACTTT | CASRANVDPLHF
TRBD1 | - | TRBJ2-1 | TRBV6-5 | TGTGCCAGCAGACCGGGACAGGGTCTCTACAATGAGCAGTTCTTC | CASRPGQGLYNEQFF
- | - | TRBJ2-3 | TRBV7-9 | TGTGCCAGCAGCTTGGAAGTCACAGATACGCAGTATTTT | CASSLEVTDTQYF
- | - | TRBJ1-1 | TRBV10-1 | TGCGCCAGCAGTGAGGCGGACATCGCTGCGGTGAACACTGAAGCTTTCTTT | CASSEADIAAVNTEAFF
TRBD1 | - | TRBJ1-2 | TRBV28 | TGTGCCAGCAGCTATCCTGGAGGACAGGCTGATGGCTACACCTTC | CASSYPGGQADGYTF
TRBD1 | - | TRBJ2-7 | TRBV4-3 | TGCGCCAGCAGCCAAGAGGCCCCCGGACAGGGGTTGACCTACGAGCAGTACTTC | CASSQEAPGQGLTYEQYF
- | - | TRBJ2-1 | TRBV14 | TGTGCCAGCAGCCAACGGGACCTTGGATACAATGAGCAGTTCTTC | CASSQRDLGYNEQFF
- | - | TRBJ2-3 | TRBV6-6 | TGTGCCAGCAGTTATGGGGTTGGGGATACGCAGTATTTT | CASSYGVGDTQYF
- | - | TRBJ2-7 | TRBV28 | TGTGCCAGCAGTTCCATGGGCAGAGCCTACGAGCAGTACTTC | CASSSMGRAYEQYF
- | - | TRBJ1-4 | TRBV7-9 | TGTGCCAGCAGCCCCCGGGCCGACGAAAAACTGTTTTTT | CASSPRADEKLFF
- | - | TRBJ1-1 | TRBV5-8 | TGTGCCAGCAGCTTGGGGAGGACTGAAGCTTTCTTT | CASSLGRTEAFF
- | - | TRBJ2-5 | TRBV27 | TGTGCCAGCAGTCACGCCCGCGGGATGGAGACCCAGTACTTC | CASSHARGMETQYF
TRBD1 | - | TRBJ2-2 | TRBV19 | TGTGCCAGTAGTATATTACCGGACAGGGCGAACACCGGGGAGCTGTTTTTT | CASSILPDRANTGELFF
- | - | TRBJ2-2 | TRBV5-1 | TGCGCCAGCAGCTTGATTGTCGGGGAGCTGTTTTTT | CASSLIVGELFF